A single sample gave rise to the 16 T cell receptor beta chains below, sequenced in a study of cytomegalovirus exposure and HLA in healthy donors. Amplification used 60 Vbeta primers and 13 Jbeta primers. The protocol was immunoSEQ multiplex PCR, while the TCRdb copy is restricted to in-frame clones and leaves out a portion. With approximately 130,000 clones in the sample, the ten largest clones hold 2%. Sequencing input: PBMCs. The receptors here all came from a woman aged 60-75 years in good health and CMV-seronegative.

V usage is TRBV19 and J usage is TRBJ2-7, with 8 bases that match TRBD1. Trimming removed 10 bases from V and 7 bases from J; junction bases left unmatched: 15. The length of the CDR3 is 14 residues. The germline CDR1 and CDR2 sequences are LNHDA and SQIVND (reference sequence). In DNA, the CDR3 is TGTGCCACGGGTAAGAGACAGGGGACTCGAGAGCAGTACTTC. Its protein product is CATGKRQGTREQYF.

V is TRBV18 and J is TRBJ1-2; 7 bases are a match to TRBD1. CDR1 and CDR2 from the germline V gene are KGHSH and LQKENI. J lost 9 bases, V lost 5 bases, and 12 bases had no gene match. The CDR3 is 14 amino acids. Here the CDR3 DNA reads TGTGCCAGCTCAAAGTATGAGGGGGCTGTAAGCTACACCTTC. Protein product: CASSKYEGAVSYTF.

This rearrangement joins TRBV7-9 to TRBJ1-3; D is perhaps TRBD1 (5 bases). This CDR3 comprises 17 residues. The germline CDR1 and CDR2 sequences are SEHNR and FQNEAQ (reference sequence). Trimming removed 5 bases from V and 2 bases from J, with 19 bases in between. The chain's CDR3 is CASSVDGRGFTGNTIYF. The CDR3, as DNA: TGTGCCAGCAGCGTAGATGGTAGGGGCTTTACTGGAAACACCATATATTTT.

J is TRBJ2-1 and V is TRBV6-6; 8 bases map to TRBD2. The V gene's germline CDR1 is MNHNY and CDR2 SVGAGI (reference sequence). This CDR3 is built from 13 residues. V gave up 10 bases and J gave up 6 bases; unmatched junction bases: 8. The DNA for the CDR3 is TGTGCCACCACGGGAGGGAGGGGCAATGAGCAGTTCTTC. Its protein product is CATTGGRGNEQFF.

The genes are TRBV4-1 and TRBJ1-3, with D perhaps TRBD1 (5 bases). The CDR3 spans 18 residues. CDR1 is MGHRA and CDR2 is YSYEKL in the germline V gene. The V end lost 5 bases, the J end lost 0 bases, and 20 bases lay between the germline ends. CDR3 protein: CASSSGIGRRSSGNTIYF. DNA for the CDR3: TGCGCCAGCAGCTCAGGGATAGGAAGACGGAGCTCTGGAAACACCATATATTTT.

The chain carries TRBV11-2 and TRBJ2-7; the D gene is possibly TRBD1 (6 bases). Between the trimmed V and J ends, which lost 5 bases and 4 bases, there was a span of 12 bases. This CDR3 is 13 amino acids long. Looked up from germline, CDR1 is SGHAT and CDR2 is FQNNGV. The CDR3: CASSLRQEYEQYF. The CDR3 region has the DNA TGTGCCAGCAGCCTCAGACAGGAGTACGAGCAGTACTTC.

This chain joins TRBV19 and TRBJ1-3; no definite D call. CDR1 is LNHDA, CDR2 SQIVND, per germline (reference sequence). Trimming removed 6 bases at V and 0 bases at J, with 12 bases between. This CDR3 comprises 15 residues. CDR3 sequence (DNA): TGTGCCAGTAGACCACAGCCCCGCTCTGGAAACACCATATATTTT. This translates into CASRPQPRSGNTIYF.

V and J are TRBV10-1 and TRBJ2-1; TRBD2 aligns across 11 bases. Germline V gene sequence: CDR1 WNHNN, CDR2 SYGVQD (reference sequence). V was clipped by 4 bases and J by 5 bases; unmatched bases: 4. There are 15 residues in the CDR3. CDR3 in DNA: TGCGCCAGCAGTGGAGGGACTAGCGGCAACAATGAGCAGTTCTTC. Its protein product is CASSGGTSGNNEQFF.

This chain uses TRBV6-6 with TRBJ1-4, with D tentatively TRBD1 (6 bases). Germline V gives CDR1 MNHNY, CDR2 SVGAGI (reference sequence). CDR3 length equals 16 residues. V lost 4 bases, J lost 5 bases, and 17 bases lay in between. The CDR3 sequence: CASSFPLGGLNEKLFF. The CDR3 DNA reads TGTGCCAGCAGTTTCCCCTTAGGGGGATTGAATGAAAAACTGTTTTTT.

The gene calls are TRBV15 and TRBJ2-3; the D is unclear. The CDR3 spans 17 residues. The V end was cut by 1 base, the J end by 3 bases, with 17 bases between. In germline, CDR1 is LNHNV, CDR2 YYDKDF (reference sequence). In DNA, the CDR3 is TGTGCCACCAGCAGAGGTGCCCCCGAGGTGTGGACAGATACGCAGTATTTT. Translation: CATSRGAPEVWTDTQYF.

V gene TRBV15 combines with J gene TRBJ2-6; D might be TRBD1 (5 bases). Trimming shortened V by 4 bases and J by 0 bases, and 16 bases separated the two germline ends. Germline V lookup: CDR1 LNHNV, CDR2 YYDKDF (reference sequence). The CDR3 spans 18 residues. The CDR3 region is CATSNRQGPFSGANVLTF. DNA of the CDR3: TGTGCCACCAGCAATCGGCAGGGTCCCTTCTCTGGGGCCAACGTCCTGACTTTC.

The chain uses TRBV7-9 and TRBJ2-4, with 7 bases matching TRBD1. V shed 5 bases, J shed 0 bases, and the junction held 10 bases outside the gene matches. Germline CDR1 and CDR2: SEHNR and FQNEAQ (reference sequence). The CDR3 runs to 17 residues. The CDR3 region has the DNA TGTGCCAGCAGCCCGAGGGGACAGCCACTAGCCAAAAACATTCAGTACTTC. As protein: CASSPRGQPLAKNIQYF.

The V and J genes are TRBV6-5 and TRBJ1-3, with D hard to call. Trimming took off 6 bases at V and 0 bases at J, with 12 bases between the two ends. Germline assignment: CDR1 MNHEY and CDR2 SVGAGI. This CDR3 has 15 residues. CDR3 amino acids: CASRTTGSSGNTIYF. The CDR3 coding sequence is TGTGCCAGCAGGACGACTGGCAGCTCTGGAAACACCATATATTTT.

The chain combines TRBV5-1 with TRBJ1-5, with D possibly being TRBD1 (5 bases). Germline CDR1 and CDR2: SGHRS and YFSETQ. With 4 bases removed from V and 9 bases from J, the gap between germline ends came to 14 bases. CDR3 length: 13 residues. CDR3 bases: TGCGCCAGCAGCACAGGCCCTGATCGGCCCCAGCATTTT. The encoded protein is CASSTGPDRPQHF.

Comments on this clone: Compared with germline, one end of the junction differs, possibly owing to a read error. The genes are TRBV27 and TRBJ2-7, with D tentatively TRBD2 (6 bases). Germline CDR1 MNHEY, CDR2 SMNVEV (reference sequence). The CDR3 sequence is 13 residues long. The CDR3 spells CAGSFRESDEQYF. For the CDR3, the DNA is TGTGCCGGCAGTTTCCGGGAGAGCGACGAGCAGTACTTC.

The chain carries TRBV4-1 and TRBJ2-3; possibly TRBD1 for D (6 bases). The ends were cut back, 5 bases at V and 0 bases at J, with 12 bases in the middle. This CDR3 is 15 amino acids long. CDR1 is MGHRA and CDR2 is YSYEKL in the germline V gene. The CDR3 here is CASSGGQFSTDTQYF. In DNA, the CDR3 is TGCGCCAGCAGCGGTGGACAGTTTAGCACAGATACGCAGTATTTT.